Listed here is a single T cell receptor beta chain. Its antigen is not yet known. No per-base quality is available; no much larger clone lies one base away. This sample stems from a study of OX40 agonist ivuxolimab in advanced cancers. Looking at the study overall: Ivuxolimab, which targeted the costimulatory receptor OX40 (CD134), was an agonistic, fully human IgG2 monoclonal antibody. Intravenous ivuxolimab was administered to patients every 2 weeks at six dose levels: 0.01, 0.1, 0.3, 1.5, 3 and 10 mg/kg. Among the approximately 50 dose-escalation patients, around 19 had hepatocellular carcinoma, 15 or so melanoma, 9 renal cell carcinoma and 9 head and neck cancer. In the dose-escalation cohort, approximately 83% of patients were male, and the mean age was approximately 60 years with a range of about 20 to 80. Patients were allowed to have had prior anti-PD-1, anti-PD-L1 or anti-CTLA-4 therapy, and 30% to 50% of the dose-escalation patients had previously received checkpoint inhibitors. Three dose-escalation patients achieved partial responses, one with hepatocellular carcinoma and two with cutaneous melanoma. The purpose of peripheral TCRbeta sequencing was to test whether ivuxolimab changed TCR sequence diversity and led to clonal T-cell expansion. The monotherapy dose-escalation portion (N of about 49 patients) of the phase I ivuxolimab trial is reported in the paper. The full study reports these points: Antigen specificity was not determined for the clonally expanded peripheral T cells. Low levels of normalized T-cell clonal expansion were also seen in some patients who did not respond. In the 0.1-3.0 mg/kg groups, partial responders had among the lowest normalized peripheral clonal expansion, particularly in CD8+ T cells. At doses of 0.1 to 3.0 mg/kg, clonal expansion of both CD4+ and CD8+ blood T cells was observed from baseline to week 6. On average, CD8+ T cells showed more expanded clones than CD4+ T cells after ivuxolimab.

To sequence the TCRbeta CDR3 region, genomic DNA was isolated from the sorted cells. The immunoSEQ Assay was used to sequence the TCRbeta CDR3 regions. What TCRdb holds here is the immuneACCESS table cut down to in-frame rearrangements. Part of the clones is not present; checked against another copy, under half of the missing clones reflect an unresolved V gene, and the others are unexplained. This sample lists some 45,000 clones; approximately 90% were detected once. The top ten clonotypes cover about 19% of the sample. Patients with a history of autoimmune disease or receiving systemic immunosuppression were excluded from the trial. Peripheral blood for TCR sequencing was collected from all dose cohorts at baseline, on cycle 4 day 1, and on cycle 7 day 1. The samples were taken from a phase I, first-in-human, multicenter, open-label dose-escalation trial of ivuxolimab. Adults with locally advanced or metastatic melanoma, renal cell, hepatocellular, or head and neck squamous cell carcinoma were enrolled in the trial. CD4+ and CD8+ T cells were sorted separately from peripheral blood before TCR sequencing.

The sample consisted of CD4+ or CD8+ T cells sorted from blood, taken in a trial of the OX40 agonist ivuxolimab. The receptor was derived from an adult with an advanced solid tumor such as melanoma, head and neck, liver or kidney cancer.

The DNA is TGCAGTACTACCGCCAATGAGCAGTTCTTC. Translated, it reads CSTTANEQFF. This receptor chain uses TRBV20-1 and TRBJ2-1; the D gene assignment is ambiguous. The germline V gene encodes CDR1 DFQATT and CDR2 SNEGSKA (reference sequence). V lost 8 bases and J lost 6 bases; the stretch between them is 8 bases long. The CDR3 measures 10 amino acids from cysteine to phenylalanine. The DNA shown is the 30-base CDR3, in frame from base 1.